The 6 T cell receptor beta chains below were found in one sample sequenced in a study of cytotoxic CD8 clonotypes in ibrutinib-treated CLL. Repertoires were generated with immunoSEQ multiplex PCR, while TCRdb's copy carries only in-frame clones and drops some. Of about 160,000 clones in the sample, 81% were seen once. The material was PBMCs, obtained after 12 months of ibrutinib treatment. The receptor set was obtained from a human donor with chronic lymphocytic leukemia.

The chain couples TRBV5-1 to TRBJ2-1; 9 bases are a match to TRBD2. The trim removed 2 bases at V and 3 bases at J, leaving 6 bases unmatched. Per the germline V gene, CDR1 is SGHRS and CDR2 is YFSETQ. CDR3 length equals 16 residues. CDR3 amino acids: CASSFSSGAIYNEQFF. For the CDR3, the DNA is TGCGCCAGCAGCTTCTCTAGCGGGGCTATCTACAATGAGCAGTTCTTC. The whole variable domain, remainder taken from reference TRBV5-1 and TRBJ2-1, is KAGVTQTPRYLIKTRGQQVTLSCSPISGHRSVSWYQQTPGQGLQFLFEYFSETQRNKGNFPGRFSGRQFSNSRSEMNVSTLELGDSALYLCASSFSSGAIYNEQFFGPGTRLTVL.

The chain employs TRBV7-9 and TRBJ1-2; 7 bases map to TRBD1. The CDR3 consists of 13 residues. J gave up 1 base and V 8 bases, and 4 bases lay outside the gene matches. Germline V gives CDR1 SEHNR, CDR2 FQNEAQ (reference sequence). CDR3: CASYGTDNYGYTF. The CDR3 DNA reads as TGTGCCAGCTACGGGACAGATAACTATGGCTACACCTTC.

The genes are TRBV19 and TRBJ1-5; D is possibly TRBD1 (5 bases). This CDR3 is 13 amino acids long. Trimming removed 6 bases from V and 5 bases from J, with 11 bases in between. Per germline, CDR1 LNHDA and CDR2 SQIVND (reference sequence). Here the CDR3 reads CASRGTEYQPQHF. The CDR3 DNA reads TGTGCCAGTAGGGGGACGGAATATCAGCCCCAGCATTTT.

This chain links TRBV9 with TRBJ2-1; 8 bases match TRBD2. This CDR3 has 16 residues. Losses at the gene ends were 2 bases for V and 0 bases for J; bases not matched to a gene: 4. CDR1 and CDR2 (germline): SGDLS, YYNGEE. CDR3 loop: CASSVSGGNSYNEQFF. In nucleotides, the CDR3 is TGTGCCAGCAGCGTCTCGGGAGGGAACTCCTACAATGAGCAGTTCTTC.

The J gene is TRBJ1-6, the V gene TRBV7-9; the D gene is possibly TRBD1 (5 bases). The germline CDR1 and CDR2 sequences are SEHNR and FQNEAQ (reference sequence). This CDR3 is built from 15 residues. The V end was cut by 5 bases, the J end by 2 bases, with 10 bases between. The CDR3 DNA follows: TGTGCCAGCAGCCTTGACAGCGCCTATAATTCACCCCTCCACTTT. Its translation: CASSLDSAYNSPLHF.

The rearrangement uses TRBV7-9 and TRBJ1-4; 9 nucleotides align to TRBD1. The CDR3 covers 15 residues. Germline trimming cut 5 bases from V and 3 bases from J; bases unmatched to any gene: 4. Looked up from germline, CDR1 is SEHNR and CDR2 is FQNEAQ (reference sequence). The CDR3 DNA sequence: TGTGCCAGCAGCACCCGGACAGGGGCTAATGAAAAACTGTTTTTT. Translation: CASSTRTGANEKLFF.